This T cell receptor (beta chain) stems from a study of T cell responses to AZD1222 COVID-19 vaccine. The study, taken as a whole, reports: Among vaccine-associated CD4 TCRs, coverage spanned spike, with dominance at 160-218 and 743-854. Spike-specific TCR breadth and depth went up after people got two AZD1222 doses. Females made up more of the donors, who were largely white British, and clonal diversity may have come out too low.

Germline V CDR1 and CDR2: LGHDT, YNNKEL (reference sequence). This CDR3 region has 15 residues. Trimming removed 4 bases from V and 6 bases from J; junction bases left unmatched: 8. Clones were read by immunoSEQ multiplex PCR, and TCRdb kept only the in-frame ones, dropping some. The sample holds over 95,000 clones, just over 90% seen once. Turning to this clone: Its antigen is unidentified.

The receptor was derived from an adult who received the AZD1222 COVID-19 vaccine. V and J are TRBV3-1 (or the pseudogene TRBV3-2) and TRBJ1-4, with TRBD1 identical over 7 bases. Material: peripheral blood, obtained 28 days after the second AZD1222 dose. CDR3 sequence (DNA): TGTGCCAGCAGCCGCACAGGGGCGGGTGATGAAAAACTGTTTTTT. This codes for CASSRTGAGDEKLFF.